This T cell receptor (beta chain) was identified in a study of long-term antiretroviral therapy in people with HIV. Study results and limitations: The blood, collected between the mid-2000s and the late 2010s, was possibly taken under older ART regimens. After ART, diversity increased yet remained lower than transplant donor controls. Clonal expansions arising prior to ART prevailed in the repertoire at every time point.

Comment on this clone: Its specificity is not known.

They ran version v3.0 of the immunoSEQ assay at survey level. Sequencing of each sample targeted roughly 40,000-55,000 T-cell genomes. The method was immunoSEQ multiplex PCR; TCRdb's version includes in-frame clones alone and lacks a portion of them. The data show fewer than 25,000 clones, around 85% seen once. Trimming cost V 9 bases and J 9 bases, with 11 bases left between them. The CDR3 extends over 10 amino acids. Looked up from germline, CDR1 is MRHNA and CDR2 is SNTAGT. Source: unsorted PBMCs, taken 1.5 years after starting antiretroviral therapy. The sequence derives from a man in his thirties or forties with HIV. The chain carries TRBV6-4 and TRBJ2-5; D perhaps matches TRBD1 (5 bases). CDR3 DNA sequence: TGTGCCAGACAGGTTAGAGCCCAGTACTTC. Its protein is CARQVRAQYF.